These 15 T cell receptor beta chains were sequenced from one sample in a study of blood T cells in healthy people across ages. Together with a sample-barcoded 5' primer, a J-beta primer mix was included in a second PCR lasting roughly 6 to 12 cycles. In TCRdb, the 5' RACE reads were re-called with MiXCR into one record per CDR3 protein. The table lists 600,000 to 1,000,000 distinct CDR3 sequences, approximately 25% of them singletons, with under 4% in the top ten. Another study also made use of these data, one on T cells of mothers and their children.

Sequencing was done on a sample of blood. All receptors derive from a boy between 5 and 17 years old in good health.

The chain couples TRBV5-1 to TRBJ2-1; no definite D call. The germline V gene encodes CDR1 SGHRS and CDR2 YFSETQ. The CDR3 runs 13 residues. Trimming took 0 bases from V and 12 from J, leaving 13 bases between them. The CDR3 spells CASSLDAPRWQFF. In DNA, the CDR3 is TGCGCCAGCAGCTTGGATGCCCCCCGGTGGCAGTTCTTC. The variable domain in full, completed from reference TRBV5-1 and TRBJ2-1, reads KAGVTQTPRYLIKTRGQQVTLSCSPISGHRSVSWYQQTPGQGLQFLFEYFSETQRNKGNFPGRFSGRQFSNSRSEMNVSTLELGDSALYLCASSLDAPRWQFFGPGTRLTVL.

The V and J genes are TRBV7-2 and TRBJ2-1, with D unresolved. Trimming removed 2 bases at V and 3 bases at J, with 11 bases between. The CDR3 loop spans 15 amino acids. Looked up from germline, CDR1 is SGHTA and CDR2 is FQGNSA. The CDR3 loop reads CASSLSAAGYNEQFF. The DNA for the CDR3 is TGTGCCAGCAGCTTATCAGCTGCCGGCTACAATGAGCAGTTCTTC.

The rearrangement uses TRBV12-5 and TRBJ1-1; 8 positions match TRBD1. This CDR3 has 14 amino acids. V trimming: 8 bases; J trimming: 2 bases; junction bases outside the gene matches: 7. The V gene's germline CDR1 is LGHNT and CDR2 FRNRAP. As DNA, the CDR3 is TGTGCTAGTAAACCAACAGGGGGAAACACTGAAGCTTTCTTT. This codes for CASKPTGGNTEAFF.

V is TRBV2 and J is TRBJ2-4, with D uncertain. From germline, CDR1 is SNHLY and CDR2 FYNNEI. Trimming removed 7 bases from V and 6 bases from J, with 10 bases in between. CDR3 length: 12 residues. The DNA of the CDR3 is TGTGCCAGCACCCTCGGCGGAAACATTCAGTACTTC. This gives the protein CASTLGGNIQYF. Based on the CDR3 plus reference TRBV2 and TRBJ2-4, the full variable domain is EPEVTQTPSHQVTQMGQEVILRCVPISNHLYFYWYRQILGQKVEFLVSFYNNEISEKSEIFDDQFSVERPDGSNFTLKIRSTKLEDSAMYFCASTLGGNIQYFGAGTRLSVL.

V gene TRBV2 combines with J gene TRBJ1-2; tentative D call: TRBD1 (5 bases). The germline V gene encodes CDR1 SNHLY and CDR2 FYNNEI. V gave up 5 bases and J gave up 1 base, with 11 bases separating them. The CDR3 has 14 residues. In DNA, the CDR3 is TGTGCCAGCAGTTCCCAGGGATTTAACTATGGCTACACCTTC. Its protein product is CASSSQGFNYGYTF.

This clonotype was observed a few times. This sequence joins TRBV4-1 and TRBJ2-7; a possible D gene is TRBD2 (5 bases). Per the germline V gene, CDR1 is MGHRA and CDR2 is YSYEKL. V was trimmed by 0 bases and J by 3 bases, leaving 12 bases between them. The CDR3 has 15 residues. Written as DNA, the CDR3 is TGCGCCAGCAGCCAAGATAGGACTGGGGTCTACGAGCAGTACTTC. Its protein is CASSQDRTGVYEQYF.

The chain employs TRBV5-1 and TRBJ1-2; maybe TRBD1 (6 bases). Germline CDR1 is SGHRS and CDR2 is YFSETQ. V lost 0 bases, J lost 6 bases, and 15 bases lay in between. This CDR3 is built from 15 residues. This CDR3 reads CASSLVGGVRDGYTF. The CDR3 DNA reads as TGCGCCAGCAGCTTGGTCGGGGGCGTCAGGGATGGCTACACCTTC.

This rearrangement joins TRBV9 to TRBJ2-1, with 7 bases lining up with TRBD2. Unmatched junction bases numbered 11, after V lost 3 bases and J lost 5 bases. Per the germline V gene, CDR1 is SGDLS and CDR2 is YYNGEE. The CDR3 loop spans 16 amino acids. CDR3 region: CASSAGGLARDNEQFF. Here the CDR3 DNA reads TGTGCCAGCAGCGCGGGGGGTCTAGCGAGGGACAATGAGCAGTTCTTC.

This clonotype has only a few counts. The junction departs from the called germline gene at one end, perhaps through a read error. CDR3 sequence: CASGFETAYEQYF. The CDR3 DNA reads TGCGCCAGCGGCTTCGAGACAGCCTACGAGCAGTACTTC. The rearrangement links TRBV5-1 to TRBJ2-7, with a possible D match to TRBD1 (5 bases). The CDR3 is 13 amino acids. CDR1 and CDR2 from the germline V gene are SGHRS and YFSETQ.

The chain uses TRBV6-2 or TRBV6-3 and TRBJ2-7; the D call may be TRBD1 or TRBD2 (5 bases each). V dropped 6 bases and J dropped 6 bases, with 12 bases sitting between them. The CDR3 extends over 12 amino acids. Germline values: CDR1 MNHEY, CDR2 SVGEGT. CDR3 in DNA: TGTGCCAGCAGAGCCCGGGGCGGCGAGCAGTACTTC. Amino acids: CASRARGGEQYF.

The chain uses TRBV20-1 and TRBJ1-4; no reliable D call. Per the germline V gene, CDR1 is DFQATT and CDR2 is SNEGSKA (reference sequence). This CDR3 contains 13 residues. Between the trimmed V and J ends, which lost 3 bases and 4 bases, there was a span of 9 bases. The CDR3 region is CSASPSYNEKLFF. For the CDR3, the DNA is TGCAGTGCTAGCCCTAGCTATAATGAAAAACTGTTTTTT.

This clonotype was found a few times. The chain links TRBV6-1 to TRBJ2-7; 11 positions agree with TRBD1. The CDR3 is made up of 17 amino acids. V trimming: 4 bases; J trimming: 2 bases; junction bases outside the gene matches: 10. The germline CDR1 and CDR2 sequences are MNHNS and SASEGT. The CDR3 nucleotides read TGTGCCAGCAGTGTAGGAATACCGGGACAGGGGGCCTACGAGCAGTACTTC. This codes for CASSVGIPGQGAYEQYF.

J is TRBJ2-7 and V is TRBV7-3, with D hard to call. Trimming cost V 1 base and J 3 bases, with 10 bases left between them. Germline V gives CDR1 SGHTA, CDR2 FQGTGA. The CDR3 covers 14 residues. DNA of the CDR3: TGTGCCAGCAGCTTAATGGATAGCAGCTACGAGCAGTACTTC. This gives the protein CASSLMDSSYEQYF.

The sample holds a few counts of this clonotype. This chain links TRBV2 with TRBJ2-1; D gene unclear. CDR1 and CDR2 from the germline V gene are SNHLY and FYNNEI. This CDR3 is built from 12 residues. V lost 4 bases and J 7 bases, leaving 8 bases between the germline ends. The CDR3 loop is CASSAGENEQFF. In DNA, the CDR3 is TGTGCCAGCAGTGCGGGCGAGAATGAGCAGTTCTTC.

This rearrangement joins TRBV5-4 to TRBJ1-6; tentative D call: TRBD1 (5 bases). Trimming stripped 0 bases from V and 5 bases from J, with 9 bases between. Germline V CDR1 and CDR2: SGHNT, YYREEE (reference sequence). The CDR3 loop spans 15 amino acids. CDR3 DNA sequence: TGTGCCAGCAGCTTGGGGGGGAGAAATAATTCACCCCTCCACTTT. It encodes CASSLGGRNNSPLHF.